The present T cell receptor (beta chain) was sequenced within a study of cytomegalovirus exposure and HLA in healthy donors. Both 60 Vbeta primers and 13 Jbeta primers went into the PCR. TCRdb's copy holds only in-frame clones and misses some; the assay was immunoSEQ multiplex PCR. This sample has about 110,000 clones, with approximately 82% found just once. Note on this clone: Its antigen remains unidentified.

Trimming left V 4 bases short and J 1 base short, with 12 bases between. This CDR3 has 15 amino acids. CDR1 SGHDT and CDR2 YYEEEE come from the germline V gene. Study results and caveats: Certain indistinguishable V segments, among them TRBV6-2 and TRBV6-3, were excluded. Data from an earlier analysis indicated that most TCR beta V segments were productive either about 87% or about 30% of the time. Several of the most significant clusters appeared linked to common viral pathogens, based on a later analysis.

Specimen: PBMCs. V gene TRBV5-6 combines with J gene TRBJ2-1, with D perhaps matching TRBD2 (6 bases). This sequence was found in a young man in good health and CMV-seropositive. Here the CDR3 DNA reads TGTGCCAGCAGCCCCGGGGGAGGTTCCTACAATGAGCAGTTCTTC. Its translation is CASSPGGGSYNEQFF. The complete variable domain, with remaining parts taken from reference TRBV5-6 and TRBJ2-1, reads DAGVTQSPTHLIKTRGQQVTLRCSPKSGHDTVSWYQQALGQGPQFIFQYYEEEERQRGNFPDRFSGHQFPNYSSELNVNALLLGDSALYLCASSPGGGSYNEQFFGPGTRLTVL.